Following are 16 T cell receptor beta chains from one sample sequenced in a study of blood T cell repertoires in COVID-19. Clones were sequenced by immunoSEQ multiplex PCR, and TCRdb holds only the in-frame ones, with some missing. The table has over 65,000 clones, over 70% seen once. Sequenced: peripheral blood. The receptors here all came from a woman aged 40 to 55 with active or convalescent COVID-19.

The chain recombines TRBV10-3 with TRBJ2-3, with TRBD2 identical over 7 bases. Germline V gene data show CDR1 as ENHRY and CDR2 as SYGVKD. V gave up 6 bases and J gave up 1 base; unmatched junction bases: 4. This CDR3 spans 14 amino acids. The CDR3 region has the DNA TGTGCCATCAGGCAGAGCGGGGGCACAGATACGCAGTATTTT. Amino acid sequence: CAIRQSGGTDTQYF.

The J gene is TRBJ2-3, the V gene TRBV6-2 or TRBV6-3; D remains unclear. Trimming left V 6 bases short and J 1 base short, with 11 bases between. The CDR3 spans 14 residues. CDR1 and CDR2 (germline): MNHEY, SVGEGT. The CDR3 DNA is TGTGCCAGCAGCCCAGGTGGAGGCACAGATACGCAGTATTTT. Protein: CASSPGGGTDTQYF.

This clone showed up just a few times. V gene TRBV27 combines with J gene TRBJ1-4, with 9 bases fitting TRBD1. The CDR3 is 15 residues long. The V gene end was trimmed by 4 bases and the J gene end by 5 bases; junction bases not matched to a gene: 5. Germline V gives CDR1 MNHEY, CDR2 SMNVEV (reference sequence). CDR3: CASSSRDRVNEKLFF. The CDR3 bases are TGTGCCAGCAGTTCCCGGGACAGGGTAAATGAAAAACTGTTTTTT.

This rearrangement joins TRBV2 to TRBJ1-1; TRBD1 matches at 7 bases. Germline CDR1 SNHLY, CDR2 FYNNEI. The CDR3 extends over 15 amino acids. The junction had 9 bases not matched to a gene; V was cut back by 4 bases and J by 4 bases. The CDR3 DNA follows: TGTGCCAGCAGTGGTAAGTCCCGGGACAGCACTGAAGCTTTCTTT. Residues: CASSGKSRDSTEAFF.

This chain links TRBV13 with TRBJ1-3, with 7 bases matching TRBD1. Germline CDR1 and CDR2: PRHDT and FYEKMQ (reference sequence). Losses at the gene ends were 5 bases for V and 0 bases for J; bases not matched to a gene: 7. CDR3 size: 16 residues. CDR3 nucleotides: TGTGCCAGCAGCAGGGGACAGACGAACTCTGGAAACACCATATATTTT. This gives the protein CASSRGQTNSGNTIYF.

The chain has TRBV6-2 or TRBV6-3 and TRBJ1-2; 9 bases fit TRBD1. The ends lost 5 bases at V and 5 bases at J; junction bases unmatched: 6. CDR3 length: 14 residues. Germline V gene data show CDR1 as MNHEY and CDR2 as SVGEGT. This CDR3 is CASSAGTGPYGYTF. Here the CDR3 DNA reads TGTGCCAGCAGTGCCGGGACAGGGCCATATGGCTACACCTTC.

Written as DNA, the CDR3 is TGCAGCGCACACGACAGGAACTATGGCTACACCTTC. Translated, it gives CSAHDRNYGYTF. This chain uses TRBV29-1 with TRBJ1-2; D is perhaps TRBD1 (6 bases). This CDR3 region has 12 residues. Trimming pared 7 bases from V and 2 bases from J, leaving 11 bases between. Germline CDR1 reads SQVTM; CDR2 reads ANQGSEA.

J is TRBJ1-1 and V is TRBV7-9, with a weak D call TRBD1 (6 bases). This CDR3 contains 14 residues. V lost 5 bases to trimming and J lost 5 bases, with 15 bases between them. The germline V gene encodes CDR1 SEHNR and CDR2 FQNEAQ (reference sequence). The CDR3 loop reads CASSPDQGRTEAFF. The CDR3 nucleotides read TGTGCCAGCAGCCCTGATCAGGGGCGGACTGAAGCTTTCTTT.

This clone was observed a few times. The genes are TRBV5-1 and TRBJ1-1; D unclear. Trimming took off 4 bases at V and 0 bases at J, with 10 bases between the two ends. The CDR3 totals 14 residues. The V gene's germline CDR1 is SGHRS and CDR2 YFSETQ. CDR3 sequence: CASSPSRVNTEAFF. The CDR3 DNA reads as TGCGCCAGCAGCCCCAGCCGGGTGAACACTGAAGCTTTCTTT.

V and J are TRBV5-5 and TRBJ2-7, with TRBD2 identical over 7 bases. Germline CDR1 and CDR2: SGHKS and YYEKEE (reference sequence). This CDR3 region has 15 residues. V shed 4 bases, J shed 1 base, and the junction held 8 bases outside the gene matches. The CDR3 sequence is CASSRGVAVSYEQYF. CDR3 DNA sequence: TGTGCCAGCAGCCGGGGGGTGGCAGTGTCCTACGAGCAGTACTTC.

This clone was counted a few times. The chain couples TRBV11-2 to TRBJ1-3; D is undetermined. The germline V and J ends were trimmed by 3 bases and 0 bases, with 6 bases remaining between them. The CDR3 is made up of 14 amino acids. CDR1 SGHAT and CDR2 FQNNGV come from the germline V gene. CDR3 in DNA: TGTGCCAGCAGCTTGGTACTCTCTGGAAACACCATATATTTT. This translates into CASSLVLSGNTIYF.

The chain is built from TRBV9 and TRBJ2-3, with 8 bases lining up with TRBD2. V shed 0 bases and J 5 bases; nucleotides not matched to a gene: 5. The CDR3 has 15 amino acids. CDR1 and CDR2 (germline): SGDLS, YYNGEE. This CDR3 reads CASSVAGGVLDTQYF. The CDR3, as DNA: TGTGCCAGCAGCGTAGCGGGGGGGGTTTTAGATACGCAGTATTTT.

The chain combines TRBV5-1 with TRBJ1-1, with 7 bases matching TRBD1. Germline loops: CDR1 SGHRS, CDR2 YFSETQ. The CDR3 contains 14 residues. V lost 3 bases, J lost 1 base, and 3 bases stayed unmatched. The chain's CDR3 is CASSSQGRNTEAFF. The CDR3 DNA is TGCGCCAGCAGCTCACAGGGGCGGAACACTGAAGCTTTCTTT.

CDR3 protein: CASRPGTGKSYEQYF. The CDR3 DNA is TGTGCCAGCAGACCCGGGACAGGGAAGTCCTACGAGCAGTACTTC. The chain employs TRBV7-9 and TRBJ2-7, with TRBD1 matching 9 bases. Germline lookup yields CDR1 SEHNR and CDR2 FQNEAQ (reference sequence). The V segment lost 6 bases and the J segment 1 base; nucleotides outside the gene matches: 7. CDR3 length equals 15 residues.

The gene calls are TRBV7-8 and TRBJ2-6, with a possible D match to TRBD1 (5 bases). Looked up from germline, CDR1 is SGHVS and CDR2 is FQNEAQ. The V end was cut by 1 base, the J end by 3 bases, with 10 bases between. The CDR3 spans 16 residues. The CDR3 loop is CASSLEQAIGANVLTF. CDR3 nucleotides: TGTGCCAGCAGCTTAGAACAGGCCATTGGGGCCAACGTCCTGACTTTC.

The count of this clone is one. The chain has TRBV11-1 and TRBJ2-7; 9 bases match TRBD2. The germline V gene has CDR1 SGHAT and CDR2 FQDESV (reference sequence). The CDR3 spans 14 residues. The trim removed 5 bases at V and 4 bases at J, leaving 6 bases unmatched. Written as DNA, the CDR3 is TGTGCCAGCAGCCAGGGACTAGCTTCTTACGAGCAGTACTTC. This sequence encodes CASSQGLASYEQYF.